This TCR beta chain was sequenced during a study of blood T cell repertoires in COVID-19. Germline assignment: CDR1 SGHRS and CDR2 YFSETQ. V shed 1 base, J shed 4 bases, and the junction held 5 bases outside the gene matches. The CDR3 length is 16 residues. Per the authors' pipeline: From reference gene primer amplification, estimates of nucleated cell counts were derived. The protocol was immunoSEQ multiplex PCR, while the TCRdb copy is restricted to in-frame clones and leaves out a portion. That table supplies the V and J calls and clone size; D and trimming were determined from the DNA. The table includes 360,000 or so clones, roughly 90% detected once.

The chain joins TRBV5-1 to TRBJ2-1; 10 bases fit TRBD2. Sample: peripheral blood. This receptor was taken from a woman in her sixties with COVID-19, enrolled during active disease. The CDR3 loop is CASSLSPSGGYNEQFF. In DNA, the CDR3 is TGCGCCAGCAGCTTGTCCCCTAGCGGGGGATACAATGAGCAGTTCTTC.